One T cell receptor beta chain is described in this entry. Antigen: not known. This entry comes from a study of shared clonotypes between healthy human individuals. Whole-study results and caveats: In this cohort, only blood was sampled, and tissue repertoires likely differ.

V shed 4 bases and J shed 5 bases, with 18 bases lying between them. Germline lookup yields CDR1 SGHTS and CDR2 YDEGEE. The CDR3 extends over 16 amino acids. The study drew its donors from healthy HIV-negative adults without recent acute infections or vaccinations. Generated by immunoSEQ multiplex PCR, the TCRdb table keeps only in-frame clones and is missing some. The table has around 430,000 clones, roughly 80% seen once; the top ten hold less than 15%. V and J are TRBV5-8 and TRBJ2-2, with D uncertain. What was sequenced was PBMCs. The origin of this receptor is a woman aged 40 to 49 in good health. Some clones in this sample may be carry-over from other donors' samples. The CDR3 sequence: CASSPAPYLGTGELFF. The CDR3 DNA reads as TGTGCCAGCAGCCCAGCCCCCTACCTGGGGACCGGGGAGCTGTTTTTT.